The clone carrying this T cell receptor beta chain was seen repeatedly, ten times or more. This record belongs to a study of blood T cells in healthy people across ages. Turning to the study itself: There was about one barcoded beta molecule captured by template switching per two T cells.

Germline CDR1 SQVTM, CDR2 ANQGSEA. The CDR3 contains 14 residues. Combining a sample-barcoded 5' primer with a J-beta primer mix, a second PCR ran for about 7 to 11 cycles. The yield of each sample was at least 2.5 million CDR3-containing paired-end reads. TCRdb reprocessed the 5' RACE reads via MiXCR and lists one record per CDR3 protein. The sample contains around 1,500,000 distinct CDR3 sequences, 42% of which appear only once. Roughly 10 milliliters of peripheral blood were drawn from each donor into EDTA-treated tubes. The gene calls are TRBV29-1 and TRBJ2-1; TRBD2 matches at 10 bases. The TCR was taken from a woman between 18 and 30 years old in good health. Sequenced sample: blood. Here the CDR3 DNA reads TGCAGTGTAGAGCGGGAGGGCCTCTACAATGAGCAGTTCTTC. This translates into CSVEREGLYNEQFF.